This is a list of T cell receptor beta chains from one sample in a study of T cells after yellow fever vaccination. One entry per CDR3 protein, called by TCRdb with MiXCR from the 5' RACE reads. The sample includes 500,000 to 700,000 distinct CDR3 sequences, 15% to 20% seen only once; the top ten take roughly an eighth. The sample was PBMCs, taken 15 days after the yellow fever booster vaccination. These receptors all stem from a young man who received the YFV17D yellow fever vaccine. The CDR3 runs from the conserved cysteine through the conserved F or W. A D gene is named only where the DNA matches it firmly. Size is omitted from some rows. Given values are once, few, many or a class for expanded clones.

clone size: .; J gene: TRBJ2-7; D gene: .; V gene: TRBV12-5; CDR3 DNA: TGTGCTAGTGGCCCCCCAGGGGTGAACTACGAGCAGTACTTC; CDR3 protein: CASGPPGVNYEQYF
clone size: .; J gene: TRBJ2-5; D gene: .; V gene: TRBV20-1; CDR3 DNA: TGCAGTGCTAGAGTGCGAGGACCACAGACCCAGTACTTC; CDR3 protein: CSARVRGPQTQYF
clone size: .; J gene: TRBJ2-7; D gene: TRBD2; V gene: TRBV5-1; CDR3 DNA: TGCGCCAGCAGCTTACGAGCGGGAGTGGCCTCCCCGGCGGTGAACGAGCAGTACTTC; CDR3 protein: CASSLRAGVASPAVNEQYF
clone size: few; J gene: TRBJ2-1; D gene: TRBD2; V gene: TRBV12-3/TRBV12-4; CDR3 DNA: TGTGCCAGCAGTTATTGGGCTAGCGGGAGATCCTACAATGAGCAGTTCTTC; CDR3 protein: CASSYWASGRSYNEQFF
clone size: .; J gene: TRBJ2-7; D gene: .; V gene: TRBV2; CDR3 DNA: TGTGCCAGCAGTGAAATTGAGGGAGGGGGCGGCTACGAGCAGTACTTC; CDR3 protein: CASSEIEGGGGYEQYF
clone size: .; J gene: TRBJ2-3; D gene: TRBD2; V gene: TRBV14; CDR3 DNA: TGTGCCAGCAGCCAAGATTTCTCGCTAGCGGCCACAGATACGCAGTATTTT; CDR3 protein: CASSQDFSLAATDTQYF
clone size: .; J gene: TRBJ2-1; D gene: .; V gene: TRBV29-1; CDR3 DNA: TGCAGCGTTAACTTCTTGAATGAGCAGTTCTTC; CDR3 protein: CSVNFLNEQFF
clone size: many; J gene: TRBJ2-2; D gene: TRBD2; V gene: TRBV25-1; CDR3 DNA: TGTGCCAGCAGCTCACCCCTAGCGGGAGGGCTCACCGGGGAGCTGTTTTTT; CDR3 protein: CASSSPLAGGLTGELFF
clone size: few; J gene: TRBJ2-1; D gene: TRBD2; V gene: TRBV5-1; CDR3 DNA: TGCGCCAGCAGCTTGACAGCGGGAGCGCGAAATGAGCAGTTCTTC; CDR3 protein: CASSLTAGARNEQFF
clone size: .; J gene: TRBJ2-1; D gene: .; V gene: TRBV20-1; CDR3 DNA: TGCAGTGCTGGTTTAGGCAGCCACAATGAGCAGTTCTTC; CDR3 protein: CSAGLGSHNEQFF